This paragraph covers one TCR beta chain sequence. Its matching antigen is unknown. The sample is drawn from a study of T cells in Graves' hyperthyroidism and ophthalmopathy. General study results and limits: Ophthalmopathy and stable hyperthyroidism were separated by a 13 V-J model.

V lost 6 bases to trimming and J lost 0 bases, with 12 bases between them. The CDR3 sequence is 13 residues long. In germline, CDR1 is SQVTM, CDR2 ANQGSEA. Template material for amplifying TCR beta CDR3 regions consisted of RNA transcripts. HTBI primers drove first-round RT-PCR of the TCR CDR3. One entry per CDR3 protein, called by TCRdb with MiXCR from the multiplex PCR reads. The sample yields about 770,000 distinct CDR3 sequences, 15% to 20% seen once. The J gene is TRBJ2-7, the V gene TRBV29-1; D possibly corresponds to TRBD1 (6 bases). This receptor was identified in a woman aged 45 to 65 with Graves' hyperthyroidism that later progressed to Graves' ophthalmopathy. The sample consisted of blood. The CDR3 nucleotides read TGCAGCGTCGCCCGGGACAACTCCTACGAGCAGTACTTC. This codes for CSVARDNSYEQYF.